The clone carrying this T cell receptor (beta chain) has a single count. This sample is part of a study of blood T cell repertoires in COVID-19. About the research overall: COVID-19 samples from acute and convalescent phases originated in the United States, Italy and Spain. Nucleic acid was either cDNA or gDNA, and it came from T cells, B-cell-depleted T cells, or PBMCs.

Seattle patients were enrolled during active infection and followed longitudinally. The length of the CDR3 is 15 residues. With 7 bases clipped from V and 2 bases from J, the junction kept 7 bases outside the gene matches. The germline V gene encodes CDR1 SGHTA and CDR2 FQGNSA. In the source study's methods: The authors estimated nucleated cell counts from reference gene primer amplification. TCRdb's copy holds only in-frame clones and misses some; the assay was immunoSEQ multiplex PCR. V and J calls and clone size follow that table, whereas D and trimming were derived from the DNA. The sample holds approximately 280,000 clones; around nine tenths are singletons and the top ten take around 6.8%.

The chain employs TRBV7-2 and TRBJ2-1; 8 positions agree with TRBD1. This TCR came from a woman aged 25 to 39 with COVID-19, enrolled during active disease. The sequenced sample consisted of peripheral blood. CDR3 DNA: TGTGCCAGCAATCGCTGGACAGGGACCTACAATGAGCAGTTCTTC. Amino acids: CASNRWTGTYNEQFF.